The 29 T cell receptor beta chains below were found in one sample sequenced in a study of blood T cell repertoires in COVID-19. The data were produced by immunoSEQ multiplex PCR, yet TCRdb's version contains in-frame clones alone and is incomplete. The table includes approximately 240,000 clones, around 86% detected once. The sequenced sample was peripheral blood. The receptors shown here come from a woman in her 30s who had recovered from COVID-19.

The chain employs TRBV9 and TRBJ2-2; perhaps TRBD1 as D (6 bases). The germline V gene encodes CDR1 SGDLS and CDR2 YYNGEE. V lost 0 bases and J 6 bases, leaving 9 bases between the germline ends. CDR3 length: 14 residues. CDR3: CASSVGKGAGELFF. The CDR3 coding sequence is TGTGCCAGCAGCGTAGGGAAGGGGGCCGGGGAGCTGTTTTTT.

This rearrangement joins TRBV2 to TRBJ2-3; D might be TRBD1 (6 bases). This CDR3 contains 14 residues. V gave up 7 bases and J gave up 6 bases, with 17 bases separating them. Germline CDR1 is SNHLY and CDR2 is FYNNEI. The CDR3 loop is CASTGGTKGDTQYF. Written as DNA, the CDR3 is TGTGCCAGCACCGGTGGGACAAAGGGGGATACGCAGTATTTT. The full variable domain, rest sourced from reference TRBV2 and TRBJ2-3, is EPEVTQTPSHQVTQMGQEVILRCVPISNHLYFYWYRQILGQKVEFLVSFYNNEISEKSEIFDDQFSVERPDGSNFTLKIRSTKLEDSAMYFCASTGGTKGDTQYFGPGTRLTVL.

CDR3 region: CASSFTGSNTEAFF. CDR3 bases: TGTGCCAGCAGCTTCACAGGGTCGAACACTGAAGCTTTCTTT. V and J are TRBV7-9 and TRBJ1-1; the D gene is possibly TRBD1 (6 bases). The V end lost 3 bases, the J end lost 1 base, and 9 bases lay between the germline ends. There are 14 residues in the CDR3. The germline V gene encodes CDR1 SEHNR and CDR2 FQNEAQ (reference sequence).

The J gene is TRBJ1-1, the V gene TRBV27; no clear D. Germline V gene lookup returns CDR1 MNHEY and CDR2 SMNVEV (reference sequence). Trimming removed 6 bases at V and 2 bases at J, with 7 bases between. The CDR3 covers 12 residues. Here the CDR3 DNA reads TGTGCCAGCAGCCGGGGAAACACTGAAGCTTTCTTT. This sequence encodes CASSRGNTEAFF.

This chain joins TRBV7-3 and TRBJ1-2; D call uncertain. V shed 5 bases and J shed 3 bases, with 13 bases lying between them. This CDR3 has 14 residues. Looked up from germline, CDR1 is SGHTA and CDR2 is FQGTGA. The CDR3 bases are TGTGCCAGCAGCCCCCATGGTTCGGACTATGGCTACACCTTC. It translates to CASSPHGSDYGYTF.

This clone was seen a handful of times. This chain uses TRBV6-5 with TRBJ2-5; D gene ambiguous. V gave up 6 bases and J gave up 7 bases, with 9 bases separating them. This CDR3 comprises 11 residues. In germline, CDR1 is MNHEY, CDR2 SVGAGI. The DNA of the CDR3 is TGTGCCAGCAGCAGCGCGGTGACCCAGTACTTC. It translates to CASSSAVTQYF.

This chain joins TRBV24-1 and TRBJ1-4; D might be TRBD1 (5 bases). This CDR3 is 15 amino acids long. Germline loops: CDR1 KGHDR, CDR2 SFDVKD. V lost 0 bases, J lost 4 bases, and 8 bases lay in between. The CDR3, as DNA: TGTGCCACCAGTGATTTGCAGGGTTATAATGAAAAACTGTTTTTT. Translated: CATSDLQGYNEKLFF.

V gene TRBV3-1 (or the pseudogene TRBV3-2) combines with J gene TRBJ1-5; maybe TRBD1 (5 bases). Germline CDR1 and CDR2: LGHDT and YNNKEL (reference sequence). This CDR3 has 14 residues. Trimming removed 4 bases from V and 6 bases from J, with 13 bases in between. The CDR3 region is CASSPAGGVQPQHF. CDR3 nucleotides: TGTGCCAGCAGCCCAGCGGGGGGGGTTCAGCCCCAGCATTTT.

This rearrangement joins TRBV4-1 to TRBJ2-3; a weak D match, TRBD2 (5 bases). V dropped 2 bases and J dropped 5 bases, with 11 bases sitting between them. Germline assignment: CDR1 MGHRA and CDR2 YSYEKL. The CDR3 sequence is 14 residues long. The CDR3 nucleotides read TGCGCCAGCAGCCAAATAATCGAGGGAGATACGCAGTATTTT. Amino acids: CASSQIIEGDTQYF.

This clone was seen many times. The chain employs TRBV5-5 and TRBJ2-2, with D possibly matching TRBD2 (7 bases). V was shortened by 4 bases and J by 4 bases, with 17 bases between the two germline ends. There are 16 residues in the CDR3. Germline V gene sequence: CDR1 SGHKS, CDR2 YYEKEE (reference sequence). The CDR3 reads CASSPGRGASTGELFF. The CDR3 nucleotides read TGTGCCAGCAGCCCGGGCCGGGGGGCTAGCACCGGGGAGCTGTTTTTT.

This clone has a single count. The chain carries TRBV5-1 and TRBJ2-7, with 7 positions matching TRBD1. This CDR3 spans 14 amino acids. Unmatched junction bases numbered 9, after V lost 5 bases and J lost 4 bases. Germline loops: CDR1 SGHRS, CDR2 YFSETQ. The CDR3 DNA follows: TGCGCCAGCAGGTCAGCACAGGGGATGTACGAGCAGTACTTC. Translation gives CASRSAQGMYEQYF. Using reference TRBV5-1 and TRBJ2-7 for the parts outside the CDR3, the full variable domain is KAGVTQTPRYLIKTRGQQVTLSCSPISGHRSVSWYQQTPGQGLQFLFEYFSETQRNKGNFPGRFSGRQFSNSRSEMNVSTLELGDSALYLCASRSAQGMYEQYFGPGTRLTVT.

The chain recombines TRBV6-6 with TRBJ1-2; a possible D gene is TRBD1 (6 bases). The CDR3 loop spans 17 amino acids. Trimming shortened V by 5 bases and J by 5 bases, and 24 bases separated the two germline ends. Germline lookup yields CDR1 MNHNY and CDR2 SVGAGI (reference sequence). CDR3 protein: CASSRHPKPTGPYGYTF. In DNA form, the CDR3 reads TGTGCCAGCAGTCGACACCCGAAACCGACAGGACCGTATGGCTACACCTTC.

This sequence joins TRBV19 and TRBJ1-1; weak D call: TRBD1 (5 bases). In germline, CDR1 is LNHDA, CDR2 SQIVND (reference sequence). This CDR3 has 13 residues. The V end was cut by 10 bases, the J end by 4 bases, with 16 bases between. This CDR3 is CATSRGRGTEAFF. CDR3 DNA: TGTGCCACAAGTAGGGGCCGAGGCACTGAAGCTTTCTTT.

The rearrangement links TRBV19 to TRBJ2-1, with D possibly matching TRBD1 (6 bases). Trimming cost V 3 bases and J 5 bases, with 14 bases left between them. This CDR3 has 15 residues. From germline, CDR1 is LNHDA and CDR2 SQIVND (reference sequence). CDR3 protein: CASSITGTHNNEQFF. Written as DNA, the CDR3 is TGTGCCAGTAGTATTACCGGGACACATAACAATGAGCAGTTCTTC.

The CDR3 coding sequence is TGTGCCAGCAGTTTATGGCTAGCGGGGGCCACAGATACGCAGTATTTT. It specifies CASSLWLAGATDTQYF. The chain links TRBV28 to TRBJ2-3; 10 nucleotides line up with TRBD2. V lost 0 bases to trimming and J lost 2 bases; unmatched junction nucleotides: 2. This CDR3 comprises 16 residues. Germline CDR1 MDHEN, CDR2 SYDVKM.

The gene calls are TRBV9 and TRBJ1-6; D is uncertain. Between the trimmed V and J ends, which lost 4 bases and 10 bases, there was a span of 15 bases. CDR3 size: 14 residues. The germline CDR1 and CDR2 sequences are SGDLS and YYNGEE. This chain's CDR3 is CASSLQRAGSPLHF. The CDR3 DNA follows: TGTGCCAGCAGCCTTCAGAGGGCAGGATCACCCCTCCACTTT.

This clone has a single count. The chain couples TRBV11-3 to TRBJ2-7; D unclear. The CDR3 runs 8 residues. Germline V CDR1 and CDR2: SGHNT, YENEEA. Trimming stripped 4 bases from V and 12 bases from J, with 4 bases between. In nucleotides, the CDR3 is TGTGCCAGCAGCTCAATGTACTTC. Its translation: CASSSMYF.

The chain combines TRBV6-6 with TRBJ1-4; the match to TRBD1 covers 7 bases. J was trimmed by 8 bases and V by 5 bases; bases with no gene match: 8. CDR1 and CDR2 from the germline V gene are MNHNY and SVGAGI (reference sequence). The CDR3 contains 14 residues. In DNA, the CDR3 is TGTGCCAGCAGTCAGCCAGGGGGACAAGAAAAACTGTTTTTT. It yields the protein CASSQPGGQEKLFF.

The rearrangement joins TRBV20-1 to TRBJ2-7; weak D call: TRBD1 (6 bases). CDR1 and CDR2 from the germline V gene are DFQATT and SNEGSKA (reference sequence). The V end was cut by 0 bases, the J end by 10 bases, with 10 bases between. This CDR3 has 11 amino acids. CDR3 region: CSARDQQGQYF. Here the CDR3 DNA reads TGCAGTGCTAGAGATCAACAGGGACAGTACTTC.

The chain is built from TRBV6-6 and TRBJ2-7, with TRBD1 matching over 7 bases. The ends lost 5 bases at V and 6 bases at J; junction bases unmatched: 16. Germline CDR1 and CDR2: MNHNY and SVGAGI (reference sequence). The CDR3 totals 16 residues. The CDR3 nucleotides read TGTGCCAGCAGTGACTACAGGGGTGCCCGGGTATTCGAGCAGTACTTC. It specifies CASSDYRGARVFEQYF.

This clone was observed a handful of times. The gene calls are TRBV30 and TRBJ2-5, with 7 bases aligning to TRBD1. Per germline, CDR1 GTSNPN and CDR2 SVGIG (reference sequence). CDR3 length: 13 amino acids. With 7 bases clipped from V and 0 bases from J, the junction kept 5 bases outside the gene matches. This CDR3 reads CASGTVYQETQYF. As DNA, the CDR3 is TGTGCCTCCGGGACAGTGTACCAAGAGACCCAGTACTTC.

This chain connects TRBV3-1 (or the pseudogene TRBV3-2) to TRBJ2-1, with 13 bases fitting TRBD2. After removal of 6 bases from V and 6 bases from J, the junction contained 5 bases not matched to a gene. The length of the CDR3 is 15 residues. Germline CDR1 LGHDT, CDR2 YNNKEL (reference sequence). CDR3 sequence: CASRPGLAGRNEQFF. For the CDR3, the DNA is TGTGCCAGCAGGCCGGGACTAGCGGGACGCAATGAGCAGTTCTTC.

The chain has TRBV20-1 and TRBJ1-3; 8 bases agree with TRBD1. Germline V gene sequence: CDR1 DFQATT, CDR2 SNEGSKA (reference sequence). The CDR3 is 18 residues long. The J segment lost 4 bases and the V segment lost 3 bases, leaving 17 bases of the junction unmatched. CDR3: CSASTGWGQEVEGNTIYF. Here the CDR3 DNA reads TGCAGTGCTAGTACAGGTTGGGGACAGGAGGTAGAAGGAAACACCATATATTTT.

The chain recombines TRBV6-5 with TRBJ1-2, with a possible D match to TRBD1 (5 bases). The germline V and J ends were trimmed by 6 bases and 5 bases, with 13 bases remaining between them. Germline-derived CDR1 and CDR2 are MNHEY and SVGAGI. This CDR3 is 13 amino acids long. The CDR3 coding sequence is TGTGCCAGCAGAACAGGTCCCTTATATGGCTACACCTTC. Translating it yields CASRTGPLYGYTF.

This clone was seen once. V gene TRBV2 combines with J gene TRBJ2-5; possibly TRBD1 for D (6 bases). Germline V gene sequence: CDR1 SNHLY, CDR2 FYNNEI. The CDR3 totals 15 residues. V was shortened by 6 bases and J by 8 bases, with 22 bases between the two germline ends. CDR3 bases: TGTGCCAGCAGCCCAGGGGATAGACAGGCAGGTACCCAGTACTTC. Amino acids: CASSPGDRQAGTQYF.

About this clone itself: This specimen includes other DNA sequences encoding the same CDR3. The chain employs TRBV2 and TRBJ1-2, with a tentative D call TRBD1 (5 bases). The CDR3 length is 13 residues. Trimming shortened V by 3 bases and J by 2 bases, and 7 bases separated the two germline ends. CDR1 SNHLY and CDR2 FYNNEI come from the germline V gene. CDR3 nucleotide sequence: TGTGCCAGCAGTGACAGGGCGAACTATGGCTACACCTTC. Translation: CASSDRANYGYTF.

The rearrangement links TRBV18 to TRBJ1-2; no clear D. Germline V gene data show CDR1 as KGHSH and CDR2 as LQKENI. The V end was cut by 3 bases, the J end by 2 bases, with 13 bases between. The CDR3 contains 15 residues. For the CDR3, the DNA is TGTGCCAGCTCACCCGGATGGGAGTGGAACTATGGCTACACCTTC. Amino acids: CASSPGWEWNYGYTF. Full variable domain (outside the CDR3, taken from reference TRBV18 and TRBJ1-2): NAGVMQNPRHLVRRRGQEARLRCSPMKGHSHVYWYRQLPEEGLKFMVYLQKENIIDESGMPKERFSAEFPKEGPSILRIQQVVRGDSAAYFCASSPGWEWNYGYTFGSGTRLTVV.

Worth noting for this clone: This specimen includes other DNA sequences encoding the same CDR3. This chain uses TRBV5-4 with TRBJ2-7; 7 nucleotides line up with TRBD2. The germline CDR1 and CDR2 sequences are SGHNT and YYREEE (reference sequence). V was pared by 2 bases and J by 0 bases, with 5 bases of the junction left unmatched. This CDR3 contains 15 residues. The CDR3 DNA reads TGTGCCAGCAGCTTTTGGGGGGGTAGCTCCTACGAGCAGTACTTC. Translating it yields CASSFWGGSSYEQYF.

This chain uses TRBV7-8 with TRBJ2-3; 10 bases agree with TRBD1. The CDR3 sequence is 14 residues long. With 4 bases clipped from V and 4 bases from J, the junction kept 2 bases outside the gene matches. Germline-derived CDR1 and CDR2 are SGHVS and FQNEAQ. CDR3: CASSWDRGSDTQYF. CDR3 nucleotides: TGTGCCAGCAGCTGGGACAGGGGCTCAGATACGCAGTATTTT.